Given below is one T cell receptor beta chain in context. Different DNA sequences within this sample yield the same CDR3. Germline V gene sequence: CDR1 MNHEY, CDR2 SVGEGT. V was clipped by 2 bases and J by 6 bases, with 10 bases between them. The CDR3 sequence is 13 residues long. Original methodology: By means of reference gene primer amplification, nucleated cell counts were estimated. The assay was immunoSEQ multiplex PCR, and TCRdb's table has in-frame clones only and misses some. Clonal size and the V and J genes are those of that table, whereas D and trimming came from the DNA. Of under 400,000 clones detected, 90% appear once; the ten largest clones hold 6.5% to 8%. The record originates from a study of blood T cell repertoires in COVID-19. For the study at large: Samples representing acute and convalescent COVID-19 were sourced from the United States, Italy and Spain. PBMCs, B-cell-depleted T cells, or T cells were the source of the cDNA or gDNA that made up the material.

Sample: peripheral blood. The sequence derives from a man younger than 35 with active or convalescent COVID-19. The chain uses TRBV6-2 or TRBV6-3 and TRBJ1-1, with D possibly matching TRBD1 (5 bases). The CDR3 sequence: CASSYPWGAEAFF. For the CDR3, the DNA is TGTGCCAGCAGTTACCCATGGGGCGCTGAAGCTTTCTTT.